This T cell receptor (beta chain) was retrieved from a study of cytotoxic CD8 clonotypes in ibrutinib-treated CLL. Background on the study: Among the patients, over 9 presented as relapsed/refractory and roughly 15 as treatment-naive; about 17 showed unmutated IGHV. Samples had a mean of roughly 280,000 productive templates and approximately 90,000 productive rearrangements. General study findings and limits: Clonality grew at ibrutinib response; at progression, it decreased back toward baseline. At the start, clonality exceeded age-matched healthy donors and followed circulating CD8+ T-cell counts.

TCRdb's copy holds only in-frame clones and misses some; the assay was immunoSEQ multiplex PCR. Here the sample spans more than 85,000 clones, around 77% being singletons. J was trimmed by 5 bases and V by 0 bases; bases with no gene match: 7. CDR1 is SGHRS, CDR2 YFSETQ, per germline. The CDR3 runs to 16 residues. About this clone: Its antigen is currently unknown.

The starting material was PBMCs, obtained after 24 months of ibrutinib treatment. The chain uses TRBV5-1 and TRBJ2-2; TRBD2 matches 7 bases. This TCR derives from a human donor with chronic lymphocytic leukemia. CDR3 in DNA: TGCGCCAGCAGCTTGGGGGCTAGCGGCGGGACCGGGGAGCTGTTTTTT. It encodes CASSLGASGGTGELFF.